The subject of this entry is one T cell receptor (beta chain). The sequenced target, TCR beta, came from blood CD8+ and CD4+ T cells. The multiple sclerosis controls were treatment-naive patients affected by stable or active relapsing-remitting disease. The CD8+ and CD4+ T cells were isolated magnetically using a negative isolation approach, whereas the TEMRA cells were enriched by FACS. In germline, CDR1 is LGHDT, CDR2 YNNKEL (reference sequence). V lost 4 bases, J lost 5 bases, and 17 bases lay in between. This CDR3 region has 15 residues. The data belong to a study of CD8 T cells in Susac syndrome. Random hexamers were used to reverse transcribe 0.5 to 1 ug of RNA. Via MiXCR, TCRdb re-called the immunoSEQ multiplex PCR reads, giving one row per CDR3 protein. The sample lists around 200,000 distinct CDR3 sequences; just under 95% were seen once.

What was sequenced was CD4+ T cells from PBMCs. The TCR comes from a human donor with multiple sclerosis. The chain employs TRBV3-1 and TRBJ1-2; unclear D gene. The CDR3 DNA sequence: TGTGCCAGCAGCCTTACAAAGGACGTTCTGTATGGCTACACCTTC. Amino acid sequence: CASSLTKDVLYGYTF.